This TCR beta chain was sequenced in a study of blood T cell repertoires in COVID-19. Study summary: Samples came from the United States, Italy and Spain, spanning acute and convalescent COVID-19. The analysed material was cDNA or gDNA that came from T cells, B-cell-depleted T cells, or PBMCs.

CDR1 and CDR2 from the germline V gene are GTSNPN and SVGIG (reference sequence). The V and J ends lost 8 bases and 4 bases, in that order; junction bases with no gene match: 10. This CDR3 comprises 14 residues. Authors' processing steps: Estimation of nucleated cell counts relied on the amplification of reference gene primers. Sequencing was performed with immunoSEQ multiplex PCR; in TCRdb, only in-frame clones are kept and a portion is missing. V and J calls and clone size are copied from that table; D and trimming were computed from the DNA. Among about 200,000 clones listed, roughly 90% were seen once.

This rearrangement joins TRBV30 to TRBJ2-3; TRBD1 matches at 9 bases. This receptor was taken from a man aged 18 to 30 with active or convalescent COVID-19. Sample: peripheral blood. The CDR3 sequence: CAGGQGFLSDTQYF. The DNA of the CDR3 is TGTGCCGGGGGACAGGGATTTTTATCAGATACGCAGTATTTT.